Included here is one T cell receptor (beta chain) sequence, with context. These data are taken from a study of CD8 T cells in Susac syndrome. RNA was extracted with the RNeasy kit, and a quantity of roughly 0.45 to 1 ug was reverse transcribed using random hexamers. The authors amplified TCR beta CDR3 across 54 Vbeta and 13 Jbeta using immunoSEQ multiplex PCR. TCRdb recomputed calls from the immunoSEQ multiplex PCR reads with MiXCR, one row per CDR3 protein. The data hold about 210,000 distinct CDR3 sequences, with 95% observed a single time. CDR1 is SQVTM and CDR2 is ANQGSEA in the germline V gene. The CDR3 covers 16 residues. V lost 7 bases and J lost 2, with 21 bases in between. Sequencing of TCR beta was performed on blood CD8+ T cells and on blood CD4+ T cells. Included as multiple sclerosis controls were treatment-naive patients who had stable or active relapsing-remitting disease. Both CD4+ and CD8+ T cells were negatively isolated, and TEMRA cells underwent FACS enrichment.

This clonotype was sampled from a human donor with multiple sclerosis. This sequence joins TRBV29-1 and TRBJ2-1; the D is unclear. The sequenced material came from CD4+ T cells from PBMCs. CDR3 protein: CSARPARLGTYNEQFF. As DNA, the CDR3 is TGCAGCGCGAGGCCAGCCCGCCTGGGGACCTACAATGAGCAGTTCTTC.